These T cell receptor beta chains were read from a single sample in a study of blood T cell repertoires in COVID-19. The protocol was immunoSEQ multiplex PCR, while the TCRdb copy is restricted to in-frame clones and leaves out a portion. The sample consists of over 350,000 clones, roughly 91% of them appearing once. Material: peripheral blood. All receptors come from a woman in her 30s with acute or convalescent COVID-19. The CDR3 runs from the conserved cysteine through the conserved F or W. Fields, in order: CDR3 DNA, CDR3 protein, V gene, J gene, D gene, clone size. A D gene is named only where the DNA matches it firmly. Some rows have no size entry. The others give once, few or many, or a class for an expanded clone.

DNA: TGTGCCAGCAGCTTAGTAGGGGGTACAGATACGCAGTATTTT
CDR3: CASSLVGGTDTQYF
V: TRBV7-2
J: TRBJ2-3
D: .
size: once

DNA: TGTGCCACCAGCAAAGACAGGGGGAACTACAATGAGCAGTTCTTC
CDR3: CATSKDRGNYNEQFF
V: TRBV15
J: TRBJ2-1
D: TRBD1
size: .

DNA: TGTGCCATACGGCAGGGGGCGGCCAAAAACATTCAGTACTTC
CDR3: CAIRQGAAKNIQYF
V: TRBV2
J: TRBJ2-4
D: TRBD1
size: .

DNA: TGTGCCAGCAGAGAACAGCCCTCTGGGGCCAACGTCCTGACTTTC
CDR3: CASREQPSGANVLTF
V: TRBV6-6
J: TRBJ2-6
D: .
size: .

DNA: TGTGCCAGCACCCGGGACAGGGGGGCCTACGAGCAGTACTTC
CDR3: CASTRDRGAYEQYF
V: TRBV6-5
J: TRBJ2-7
D: TRBD1
size: .

DNA: TGTGCCTGGAGACGGACAGATGGTAATTCACCCCTCCACTTT
CDR3: CAWRRTDGNSPLHF
V: TRBV30
J: TRBJ1-6
D: .
size: .

DNA: TGTGCCAGTAGTATAATAACCACCCTGGGGGCCTACTCTGGGGCCAACGTCCTGACTTTC
CDR3: CASSIITTLGAYSGANVLTF
V: TRBV19
J: TRBJ2-6
D: .
size: .

DNA: TGTGCCAGCAGTCAATCTAGCGGGGGGGTTTACAATGAGCAGTTCTTC
CDR3: CASSQSSGGVYNEQFF
V: TRBV4-2
J: TRBJ2-1
D: TRBD2
size: .

DNA: TGTGCCAGCAGTTTACAGGGGCGCACAGATACGCAGTATTTT
CDR3: CASSLQGRTDTQYF
V: TRBV27
J: TRBJ2-3
D: .
size: .

DNA: TGTGCCAGCAGCCCGGGAACGGACGGAGGACCCTATGGCTACACCTTC
CDR3: CASSPGTDGGPYGYTF
V: TRBV5-4
J: TRBJ1-2
D: .
size: .

DNA: TGTGCCAGTAGTCCAGCGGACTACCAAGAGACCCAGTACTTC
CDR3: CASSPADYQETQYF
V: TRBV19
J: TRBJ2-5
D: .
size: .

DNA: TGTGCCAGCAGCTTGCGACAGGGGGTTTCTGGAAACACCATATATTTT
CDR3: CASSLRQGVSGNTIYF
V: TRBV11-2
J: TRBJ1-3
D: TRBD1
size: .

DNA: TGTGCCAGCAGCTTAAGCGGGGGCGCGTCCTCCTACGAGCAGTACTTC
CDR3: CASSLSGGASSYEQYF
V: TRBV7-6
J: TRBJ2-7
D: TRBD2
size: .

DNA: TGTGCCAGCTCACCTCAAGCGGGGGGGCTTAACGAGCAGTACTTC
CDR3: CASSPQAGGLNEQYF
V: TRBV18
J: TRBJ2-7
D: TRBD2
size: once

DNA: TGTGCCAGCAGGGACAGCCTCATCAATGAGCAGTTCTTC
CDR3: CASRDSLINEQFF
V: TRBV2
J: TRBJ2-1
D: .
size: .

DNA: TGTGCCAGCAGCTTGACAGGGGGAAATGAAAAACTGTTTTTT
CDR3: CASSLTGGNEKLFF
V: TRBV5-5
J: TRBJ1-4
D: TRBD1
size: .

DNA: TGTGCCAGCAGTTCCATGAACACTGAAGCTTTCTTT
CDR3: CASSSMNTEAFF
V: TRBV28
J: TRBJ1-1
D: .
size: .

DNA: TGTGCCAGCAGCGTAGAAGGGGGTTCGACAGATACGCAGTATTTT
CDR3: CASSVEGGSTDTQYF
V: TRBV9
J: TRBJ2-3
D: .
size: .

DNA: TGTGCCAGCAGCAAAGAGGTGCAGGCAGGCGAGACCCAGTACTTC
CDR3: CASSKEVQAGETQYF
V: TRBV21-1
J: TRBJ2-5
D: .
size: once

DNA: TGCGCCAGCAGCCCTAGCGGGGGGGGCTACAATGAGCAGTTCTTC
CDR3: CASSPSGGGYNEQFF
V: TRBV4-1
J: TRBJ2-1
D: TRBD2
size: .

DNA: TGTGCCAGCAGCGGGCCGGGACTGACTACATCAACTAATGAAAAACTGTTTTTT
CDR3: CASSGPGLTTSTNEKLFF
V: TRBV3-1/TRBV3-2
J: TRBJ1-4
D: .
size: .

DNA: TGTGCCAGCAGCTTGAATAATCTCTGGGCCCCCTACGAGCAGTACTTC
CDR3: CASSLNNLWAPYEQYF
V: TRBV7-2
J: TRBJ2-7
D: .
size: once

DNA: TGTGCCAGCAGCCAAGTTAGCGGGGGGAACACCGGGGAGCTGTTTTTT
CDR3: CASSQVSGGNTGELFF
V: TRBV4-2
J: TRBJ2-2
D: TRBD2
size: once

DNA: TGTGCCAGCAGCCCCCGAGCGGACAGGTTCTCCTACAATGAGCAGTTCTTC
CDR3: CASSPRADRFSYNEQFF
V: TRBV7-9
J: TRBJ2-1
D: TRBD1
size: few

DNA: TGTGCCAGCAGCCAGACCCCCGGGACAGAACACTACACCTTC
CDR3: CASSQTPGTEHYTF
V: TRBV3-1/TRBV3-2
J: TRBJ1-2
D: TRBD1
size: .

DNA: TGTGCCAGCAGCTTAGGGGGACAGGCTCAAGAGACCCAGTACTTC
CDR3: CASSLGGQAQETQYF
V: TRBV7-6
J: TRBJ2-5
D: TRBD1
size: .